The rows below give T cell receptor beta chains drawn from one sample of a study of blood T cell repertoires in COVID-19. Clones were sequenced by immunoSEQ multiplex PCR, and TCRdb holds only the in-frame ones, with some missing. The sample lists 84,000 or so clones, about three quarters occurring once. The specimen was peripheral blood. All receptors derive from a human donor in a cohort sampled during active COVID-19. Both conserved end residues are part of each CDR3. D genes are given only for firm matches. Clone size is given for some rows only: seen once, a few or many times, or a class if the clone is expanded.

v_gene | d_gene | abundance | CDR3aa
TRBV9 | TRBD1 | NA | CASSVRDRGIEAFF
TRBV12-3/TRBV12-4 | NA | NA | CASSLEYTQYF
TRBV11-2 | NA | NA | CASSLWAGLPYEQYF
TRBV7-6 | NA | NA | CASSLGGGMNTEAFF
TRBV6-1 | NA | NA | CASSEVRFNSPLHF
TRBV5-5 | TRBD1 | NA | CASSGGQGADTEAFF
TRBV7-3 | NA | once | CASSFGGNTEAFF
TRBV11-2 | NA | NA | CASSLVSAEAFF
TRBV6-1 | TRBD1 | NA | CASSDLTGGLSDTQYF
TRBV9 | TRBD1 | NA | CASSVDAGGGTGELFF
TRBV20-1 | NA | NA | CSASWQQETQYF
TRBV21-1 | NA | few | CASSKAFPLFQYEQYF
TRBV2 | TRBD2 | NA | CASSRSGGVPSRELFF
TRBV2 | TRBD1 | NA | CASSAIRGEKLFF
TRBV4-3 | NA | NA | CASSQDRVGAEQFF
TRBV19 | NA | NA | CASSITPYEQYF
TRBV5-1 | NA | NA | CASSWGTQNTEAFF
TRBV7-2 | NA | NA | CASSLRRESYEQYF
TRBV4-3 | TRBD1 | few | CASSQEDRGNEKLFF
TRBV9 | NA | NA | CASSVGTAYGYTF
TRBV6-1 | TRBD1 | NA | CASSEDRGRLGANVLTF
TRBV5-6 | TRBD1 | NA | CASRGRGQVYGYTF
TRBV12-5 | NA | once | CASALTDTQYF
TRBV20-1 | NA | NA | CSASTLGVTLLF
TRBV9 | NA | NA | CASSVGGAIGDSPLHF
TRBV4-1 | NA | NA | CASSQPGTPDTQYF
TRBV3-1/TRBV3-2 | NA | NA | CASSQGRSYEQYF
TRBV19 | NA | few | CASSIGETVNTEAFF
TRBV19 | NA | NA | CASTETMNTEAFF
TRBV24-1 | TRBD1 | NA | CATSDPGQGENEQFF
TRBV3-1/TRBV3-2 | TRBD1 | few | CASRLQGSATEAFF
TRBV11-3 | NA | once | CASRGSFSYEQYF
TRBV10-1 | TRBD1 | NA | CASSYGQGNTEAFF
TRBV10-3 | TRBD2 | NA | CAIRNSGGASRQFF
TRBV14 | TRBD1 | NA | CASSLLQGAGTEAFF
TRBV7-2 | NA | NA | CASSLGLDPYEQYF
TRBV7-2 | NA | NA | CASSLGGGANVLTF
TRBV7-8 | NA | NA | CASSLEETGYQPQHF
TRBV4-2 | TRBD1 | once | CASSQTGTGGYEQYF
TRBV18 | NA | NA | CASSQSGRAGANTEAFF
TRBV30 | NA | NA | CAWIPTEIYGYTF
TRBV19 | TRBD2 | NA | CASSTYPGLAGARGDTQYF
TRBV18 | NA | NA | CASSLQGRGAEAFF
TRBV30 | NA | NA | CAWSQYTEAFF
TRBV5-4 | NA | once | CASSLMTENYEQYF
TRBV12-2 | NA | NA | CASRLARGTPYGYTF
TRBV7-9 | TRBD1 | NA | CASSLAEGAGGYTF
TRBV5-1 | NA | few | CASSDLSGGYTEAFF
TRBV7-2 | TRBD1 | NA | CASSSGQGSSQPQHF
TRBV5-1 | NA | once | CASSLTGNQETQYF
TRBV6-6 | TRBD2 | NA | CASSQTSGGIYNEQFF
TRBV19 | TRBD1 | NA | CASSMDRGPTEAFF
TRBV27 | NA | NA | CASTPADSEQYF
TRBV28 | NA | NA | CASSPAGTFSYEQYF
TRBV30 | TRBD1 | NA | CAWRDRLAEAFF
TRBV6-1 | NA | NA | CASSEALGAYGYTF
TRBV6-1 | NA | few | CASSEQGSGTEAFF
TRBV3-1/TRBV3-2 | TRBD2 | NA | CASSLNAGGAGANVLTF
TRBV3-1/TRBV3-2 | NA | once | CASSQGPFGVRGNTEAFF
TRBV11-3 | TRBD2 | many | CASSSGGTQYF